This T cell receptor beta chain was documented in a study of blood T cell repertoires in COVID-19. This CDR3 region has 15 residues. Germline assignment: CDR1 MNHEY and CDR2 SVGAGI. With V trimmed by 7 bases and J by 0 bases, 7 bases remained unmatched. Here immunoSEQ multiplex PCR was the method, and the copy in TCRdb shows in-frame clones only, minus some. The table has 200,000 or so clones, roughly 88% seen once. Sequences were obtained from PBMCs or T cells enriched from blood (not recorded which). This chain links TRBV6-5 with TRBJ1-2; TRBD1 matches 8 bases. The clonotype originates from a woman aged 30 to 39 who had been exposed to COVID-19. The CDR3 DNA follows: TGTGCCAGCACCACGGGACAGGCTGCTAACTATGGCTACACCTTC. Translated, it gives CASTTGQAANYGYTF.